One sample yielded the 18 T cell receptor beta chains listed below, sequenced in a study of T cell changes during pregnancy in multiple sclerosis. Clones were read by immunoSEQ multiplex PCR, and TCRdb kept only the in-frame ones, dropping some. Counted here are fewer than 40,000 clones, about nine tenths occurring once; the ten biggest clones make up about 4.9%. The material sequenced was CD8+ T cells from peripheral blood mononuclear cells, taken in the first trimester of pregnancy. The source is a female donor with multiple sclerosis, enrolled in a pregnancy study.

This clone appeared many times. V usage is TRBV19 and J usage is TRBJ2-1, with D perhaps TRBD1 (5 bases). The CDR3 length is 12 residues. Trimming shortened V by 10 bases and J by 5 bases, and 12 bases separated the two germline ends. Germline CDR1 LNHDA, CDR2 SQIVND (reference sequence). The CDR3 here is CATGGHHNEQFF. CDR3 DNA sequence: TGTGCCACCGGCGGACACCACAATGAGCAGTTCTTC.

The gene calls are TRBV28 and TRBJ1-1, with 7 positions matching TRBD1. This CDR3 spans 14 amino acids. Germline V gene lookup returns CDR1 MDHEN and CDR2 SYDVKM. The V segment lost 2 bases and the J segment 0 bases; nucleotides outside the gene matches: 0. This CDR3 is CASSLTGVNTEAFF. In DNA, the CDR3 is TGTGCCAGCAGTTTAACAGGGGTGAACACTGAAGCTTTCTTT.

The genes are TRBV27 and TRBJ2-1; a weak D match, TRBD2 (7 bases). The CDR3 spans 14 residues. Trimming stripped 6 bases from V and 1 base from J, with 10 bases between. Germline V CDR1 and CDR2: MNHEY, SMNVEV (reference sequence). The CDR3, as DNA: TGTGCCAGCAGCGCGGGGGCGTCCTACAATGAGCAGTTCTTC. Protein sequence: CASSAGASYNEQFF.

The CDR3 loop reads CASSSGQGMGGNIQYF. CDR3 in DNA: TGTGCCAGCAGCTCGGGACAGGGGATGGGAGGTAACATTCAGTACTTC. This sequence joins TRBV5-4 and TRBJ2-4; 10 nucleotides agree with TRBD1. The germline V gene has CDR1 SGHNT and CDR2 YYREEE (reference sequence). This CDR3 has 16 residues. The V gene end was trimmed by 3 bases and the J gene end by 7 bases; junction bases not matched to a gene: 10. Full variable domain (rest looked up from reference TRBV5-4 and TRBJ2-4): ETGVTQSPTHLIKTRGQQVTLRCSSQSGHNTVSWYQQALGQGPQFIFQYYREEENGRGNFPPRFSGLQFPNYSSELNVNALELDDSALYLCASSSGQGMGGNIQYFGAGTRLSVL.

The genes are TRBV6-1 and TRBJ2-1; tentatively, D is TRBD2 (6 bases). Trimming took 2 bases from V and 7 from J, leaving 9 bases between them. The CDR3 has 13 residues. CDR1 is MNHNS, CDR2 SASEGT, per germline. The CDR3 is CASSERDWNEQFF. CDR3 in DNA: TGTGCCAGCAGTGAAAGGGACTGGAATGAGCAGTTCTTC.

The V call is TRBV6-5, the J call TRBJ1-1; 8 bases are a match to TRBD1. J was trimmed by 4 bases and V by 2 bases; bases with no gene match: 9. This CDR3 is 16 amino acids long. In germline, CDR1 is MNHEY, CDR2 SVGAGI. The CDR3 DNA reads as TGTGCCAGCAGTTACGACCAGGGGGCGACAATCACTGAAGCTTTCTTT. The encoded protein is CASSYDQGATITEAFF.

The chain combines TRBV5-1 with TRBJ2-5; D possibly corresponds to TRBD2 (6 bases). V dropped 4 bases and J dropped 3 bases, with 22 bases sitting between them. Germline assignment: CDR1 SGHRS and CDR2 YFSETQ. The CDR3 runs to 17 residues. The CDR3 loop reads CASSSWIAAAGKETQYF. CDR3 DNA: TGCGCCAGCAGCAGCTGGATCGCTGCAGCGGGTAAAGAGACCCAGTACTTC.

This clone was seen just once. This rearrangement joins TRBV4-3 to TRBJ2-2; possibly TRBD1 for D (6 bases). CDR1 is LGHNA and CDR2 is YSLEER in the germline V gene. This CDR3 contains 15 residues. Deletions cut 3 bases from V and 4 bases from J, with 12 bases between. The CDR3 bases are TGCGCCAGCAGCCATGATCAGGGGTCCACCGGGGAGCTGTTTTTT. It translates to CASSHDQGSTGELFF.

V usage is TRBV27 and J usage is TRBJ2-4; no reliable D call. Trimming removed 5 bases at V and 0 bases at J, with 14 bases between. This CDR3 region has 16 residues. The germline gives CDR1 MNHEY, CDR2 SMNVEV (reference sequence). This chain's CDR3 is CASSPAALLAKNIQYF. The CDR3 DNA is TGTGCCAGCAGTCCCGCGGCCCTCCTAGCCAAAAACATTCAGTACTTC.

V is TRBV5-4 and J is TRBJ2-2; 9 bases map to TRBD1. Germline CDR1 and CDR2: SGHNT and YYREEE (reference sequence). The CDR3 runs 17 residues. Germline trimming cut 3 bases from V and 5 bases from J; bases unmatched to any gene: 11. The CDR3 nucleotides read TGTGCCAGCAGCTCCCCCCCCGGGACAGGGCCGACCGGGGAGCTGTTTTTT. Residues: CASSSPPGTGPTGELFF.

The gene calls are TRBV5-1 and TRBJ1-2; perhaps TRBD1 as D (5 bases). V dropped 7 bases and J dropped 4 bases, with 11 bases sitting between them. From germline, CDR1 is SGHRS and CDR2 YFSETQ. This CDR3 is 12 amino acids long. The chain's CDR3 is CASADSLYGYTF. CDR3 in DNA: TGCGCCAGCGCAGACAGTCTCTATGGCTACACCTTC.

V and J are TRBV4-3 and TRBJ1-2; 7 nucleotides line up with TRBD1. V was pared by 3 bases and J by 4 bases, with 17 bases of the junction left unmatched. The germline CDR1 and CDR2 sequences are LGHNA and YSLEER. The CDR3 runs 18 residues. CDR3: CASSHEVWDSHPIYGYTF. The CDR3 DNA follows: TGCGCCAGCAGCCATGAGGTGTGGGACAGCCACCCCATCTATGGCTACACCTTC.

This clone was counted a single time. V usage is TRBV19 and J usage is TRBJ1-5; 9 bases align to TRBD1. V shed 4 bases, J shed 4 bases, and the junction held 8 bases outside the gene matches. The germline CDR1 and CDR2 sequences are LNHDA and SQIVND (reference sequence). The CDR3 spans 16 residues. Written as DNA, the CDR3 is TGTGCCAGTAGTAGAACTTCCGGGACAGGGAATCAGCCCCAGCATTTT. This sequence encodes CASSRTSGTGNQPQHF.

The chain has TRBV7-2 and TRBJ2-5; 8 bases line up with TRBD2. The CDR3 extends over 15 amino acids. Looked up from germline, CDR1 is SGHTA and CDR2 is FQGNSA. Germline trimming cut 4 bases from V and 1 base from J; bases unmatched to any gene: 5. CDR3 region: CASSSPTSGQETQYF. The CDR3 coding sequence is TGTGCCAGCAGCTCCCCCACTAGCGGCCAAGAGACCCAGTACTTC. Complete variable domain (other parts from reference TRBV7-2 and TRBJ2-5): GAGVSQSPSNKVTEKGKDVELRCDPISGHTALYWYRQSLGQGLEFLIYFQGNSAPDKSGLPSDRFSAERTGGSVSTLTIQRTQQEDSAVYLCASSSPTSGQETQYFGPGTRLLVL.

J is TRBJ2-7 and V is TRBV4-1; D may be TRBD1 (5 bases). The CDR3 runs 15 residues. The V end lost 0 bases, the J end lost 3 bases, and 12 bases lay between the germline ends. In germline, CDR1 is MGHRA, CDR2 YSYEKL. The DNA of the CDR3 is TGCGCCAGCAGCCAAGACCGAGACAGCTACTACGAGCAGTACTTC. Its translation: CASSQDRDSYYEQYF.

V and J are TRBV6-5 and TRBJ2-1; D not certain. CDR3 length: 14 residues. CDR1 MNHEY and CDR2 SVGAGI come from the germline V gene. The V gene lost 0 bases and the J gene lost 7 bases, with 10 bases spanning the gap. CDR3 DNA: TGTGCCAGCAGTTACTCTGGGCAGGTAAATGAGCAGTTCTTC. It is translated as CASSYSGQVNEQFF.

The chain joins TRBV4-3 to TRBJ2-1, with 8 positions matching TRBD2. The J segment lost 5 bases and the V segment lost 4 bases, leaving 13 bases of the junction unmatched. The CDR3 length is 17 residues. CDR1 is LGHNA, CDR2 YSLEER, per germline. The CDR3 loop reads CASSLNSPGLGDNEQFF. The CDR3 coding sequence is TGCGCCAGCAGCCTTAATTCACCGGGACTAGGGGACAATGAGCAGTTCTTC.

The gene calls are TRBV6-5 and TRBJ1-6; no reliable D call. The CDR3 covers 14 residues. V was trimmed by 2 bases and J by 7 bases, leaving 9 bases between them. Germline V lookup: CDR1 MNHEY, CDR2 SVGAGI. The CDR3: CASSYPDWNSPLHF. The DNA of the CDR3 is TGTGCCAGCAGTTACCCGGACTGGAATTCACCCCTCCACTTT.